The 11 T cell receptor beta chains reported below all come from one sample, sequenced in a study of T cells in Graves' hyperthyroidism and ophthalmopathy. RNA transcripts served as the template for amplifying TCR beta CDR3 regions. The study used the HTBI primer set for a first-round RT-PCR of the TCR CDR3. TCRdb re-called the multiplex PCR reads through MiXCR, storing one row per CDR3 protein. The sample yields around 430,000 distinct CDR3 sequences, just under 15% seen once. Sequencing input: blood. The receptors originated from a woman aged 30 to 39 with Graves' hyperthyroidism.

This clonotype showed up just a few times. The chain carries TRBV27 and TRBJ2-4; D is ambiguous. V was cut by 6 bases and J by 5 bases, with 11 bases left in between. CDR1 and CDR2 (germline): MNHEY, SMNVEV (reference sequence). The CDR3 has 13 amino acids. CDR3 bases: TGTGCCAGCAGGGCCAGGATGGAAAACATTCAGTACTTC. Protein sequence: CASRARMENIQYF.

This clonotype was picked up a small number of times. The rearrangement joins TRBV14 to TRBJ2-2; D unresolved. Germline V gene data show CDR1 as SGHDN and CDR2 as FVKESK. The CDR3 is 14 amino acids. V lost 0 bases to trimming and J lost 4 bases, with 6 bases between them. Written as DNA, the CDR3 is TGTGCCAGCAGCCAAGATTGGCTCACCGGGGAGCTGTTTTTT. This translates into CASSQDWLTGELFF. The variable domain in full, with the rest retrieved from reference TRBV14 and TRBJ2-2, is EAGVTQFPSHSVIEKGQTVTLRCDPISGHDNLYWYRRVMGKEIKFLLHFVKESKQDESGMPNNRFLAERTGGTYSTLKVQPAELEDSGVYFCASSQDWLTGELFFGEGSRLTVL.

V is TRBV6-1 and J is TRBJ1-4, with 10 bases identical to TRBD1. The CDR3 runs 14 residues. Germline V CDR1 and CDR2: MNHNS, SASEGT. Unmatched junction bases numbered 3, after V lost 5 bases and J lost 6 bases. DNA for the CDR3: TGTGCCAGCAGTATGACAGGGGGCGATGAAAAACTGTTTTTT. Translating it yields CASSMTGGDEKLFF.

CDR3 sequence: CASSLGDPYNEQFF. The CDR3 nucleotides are TGTGCCAGCAGTTTAGGGGACCCCTACAATGAGCAGTTCTTC. V is TRBV6-5 and J is TRBJ2-1, with D perhaps TRBD1 or TRBD2 (5 bases each). Deletions cut 4 bases from V and 2 bases from J, with 9 bases between. Germline lookup yields CDR1 MNHEY and CDR2 SVGAGI. This CDR3 region has 14 residues.

V and J are TRBV5-1 and TRBJ2-1; weak D call: TRBD1 (5 bases). This CDR3 is built from 15 residues. Germline V gives CDR1 SGHRS, CDR2 YFSETQ. V was cut by 4 bases and J by 5 bases, with 16 bases left in between. Written as DNA, the CDR3 is TGCGCCAGCAGCCCCACGGCACAGGCAAACAATGAGCAGTTCTTC. This codes for CASSPTAQANNEQFF.

This clonotype was seen ten or more times. This chain links TRBV18 with TRBJ2-1, with D unresolved. Germline V gives CDR1 KGHSH, CDR2 LQKENI. Trimming took 3 bases from V and 8 from J, leaving 14 bases between them. The CDR3 extends over 14 amino acids. The CDR3 bases are TGTGCCAGCTCACCGCAGGTGGGGATCGATGAGCAGTTCTTC. Protein product: CASSPQVGIDEQFF.

This clonotype appeared once. Being one base from a much bigger clone, this may be a read error. The conserved phenylalanine or tryptophan normally closing the CDR3 is absent here, so this likely arose from a read error. This chain links TRBV12-3 or TRBV12-4 with TRBJ2-2, with no clear D. The V and J ends lost 5 bases and 7 bases respectively, with 11 bases between them. The CDR3 consists of 13 residues. This chain's CDR3 is CASSTRRSGELFL. Here the CDR3 DNA reads TGTGCCAGCAGTACAAGAAGAAGCGGGGAGCTGTTTCTT.

This clonotype was counted ten times or more. The J gene is TRBJ2-7, the V gene TRBV28, with 10 positions matching TRBD2. This CDR3 is built from 15 residues. V was clipped by 2 bases and J by 1 base; unmatched bases: 2. Germline V gene sequence: CDR1 MDHEN, CDR2 SYDVKM. The CDR3 nucleotides read TGTGCCAGCAGTTTACAGCGGGAGGGATCCTACGAGCAGTACTTC. This gives the protein CASSLQREGSYEQYF.

V usage is TRBV12-3 or TRBV12-4 and J usage is TRBJ1-5, with a weak D call TRBD1 (5 bases). The CDR3 spans 14 residues. Trimming pared 6 bases from V and 6 bases from J, leaving 15 bases between. Here the CDR3 DNA reads TGTGCCAGCAGCCCAGGGACTGAAAGTCAGCCCCAGCATTTT. This codes for CASSPGTESQPQHF.

This clonotype was counted between two and nine times. The rearrangement joins TRBV3-1 to TRBJ1-1, with a weak D call TRBD1 (5 bases). CDR1 LGHDT and CDR2 YNNKEL come from the germline V gene (reference sequence). Trimming pared 1 base from V and 11 bases from J, leaving 11 bases between. CDR3 length equals 12 residues. Here the CDR3 DNA reads TGTGCCAGCAGCCAAGGGATCGGGGGGGCTTTCTTT. Translation gives CASSQGIGGAFF.

There are a few counts of this clonotype. The V gene is TRBV16, the J gene TRBJ1-5; the D gene is possibly TRBD1 (6 bases). V was cut by 2 bases and J by 4 bases, with 33 bases left in between. From germline, CDR1 is KGHSY and CDR2 FQNENV. This CDR3 has 22 amino acids. DNA for the CDR3: TGTGCCAGCAGCCAAGACGGGACATCCGTCCTTGAATACAGGGTGGGGAATCAGCCCCAGCATTTT. It translates to CASSQDGTSVLEYRVGNQPQHF.